This T cell receptor (beta chain) was obtained from a study of OX40 agonist ivuxolimab in advanced cancers. Background for the entire study: Ivuxolimab was a fully human IgG2 agonistic monoclonal antibody targeting the costimulatory receptor OX40 (CD134). Intravenous ivuxolimab was administered to patients every 2 weeks at six dose levels: 0.01, 0.1, 0.3, 1.5, 3 and 10 mg/kg. Of the approximately 53 patients in dose escalation, some 20 had hepatocellular carcinoma, about 15 had melanoma, 9 had renal cell carcinoma and 9 had head and neck cancer. A male proportion of almost 85% and a mean age of roughly 55 years, ranging from roughly 20 to 80, were recorded for the dose-escalation cohort. Patients were allowed to have had prior anti-PD-1, anti-PD-L1 or anti-CTLA-4 therapy, and approximately 40% of the dose-escalation patients had been treated with checkpoint inhibitors. Partial responses occurred in three dose-escalation patients: two with cutaneous melanoma and one with hepatocellular carcinoma. Peripheral TCRbeta sequencing was intended to test whether TCR sequence diversity was altered and clonal T-cell expansion was caused by ivuxolimab. The paper covers the monotherapy dose-escalation part of the phase I ivuxolimab trial, which included N = 52 patients.

For sequencing of the TCRbeta CDR3 region, genomic DNA was extracted from the sorted cells. The immunoSEQ Assay was used for sequencing of TCRbeta CDR3 regions. Here the immuneACCESS table is served through TCRdb, limited to in-frame sequences with V and J called. Missing clones are a known gap in these copies; in checked studies unresolved V genes cover under half, and the rest lacks a known reason. The sample includes under 85,000 clones, with around 90% observed a single time. Clones ranked in the top ten supply under 3% of the sample. A word on this clone: This clone's antigen is unknown. The input lacks base qualities; no much larger clone sits a single base away.

V loses 5 bases at its end and J loses 4 bases; junction bases beyond the gene matches: 20. The germline V gene (reference sequence) provides CDR1 MNHEY and CDR2 SMNVEV. The CDR3 starts with the cysteine, ends with the phenylalanine, and has 19 residues. The only DNA kept is the CDR3, 57 bases in frame from the first base. Patients with autoimmune disease history or receiving systemic immunosuppression were excluded from the trial. Peripheral blood for TCR sequencing was collected from all dose cohorts at baseline, on cycle 4 day 1, and on cycle 7 day 1. The samples were drawn from a first-in-human, open-label, multicenter phase I dose-escalation trial of ivuxolimab. Adults with locally advanced or metastatic head and neck squamous cell, hepatocellular, melanoma or renal cell carcinoma were enrolled in the trial. Before TCR sequencing, CD4+ T cells and CD8+ T cells from peripheral blood were sorted into separate populations.

The paper's findings and limits, for the study overall: The antigen specificity of the clonally expanded peripheral T cells was not determined. After ivuxolimab, expanded clones were on average more numerous among CD8+ T cells than among CD4+ T cells. At doses of 0.1 to 3.0 mg/kg, clonal expansion of both CD4+ and CD8+ blood T cells was observed from baseline to week 6. In the 0.1-3.0 mg/kg groups, partial responders had among the lowest normalized peripheral clonal expansion, particularly in CD8+ T cells. Low levels of normalized T-cell clonal expansion were also seen in some nonresponding patients.

The receptor chain draws on TRBV27 and TRBJ2-3; a stretch of 8 junction bases matches TRBD2. Here the sequenced sample was CD4+ or CD8+ T cells sorted from blood, taken in a trial of the OX40 agonist ivuxolimab. The receptor's source is an adult with an advanced solid tumor such as melanoma, head and neck, liver or kidney cancer. The nucleotides are TGTGCCAGCAGTCGCCCCGAGCCGGGGGGGGTGGGCGTGGCAGATACGCAGTATTTT. It translates as CASSRPEPGGVGVADTQYF.